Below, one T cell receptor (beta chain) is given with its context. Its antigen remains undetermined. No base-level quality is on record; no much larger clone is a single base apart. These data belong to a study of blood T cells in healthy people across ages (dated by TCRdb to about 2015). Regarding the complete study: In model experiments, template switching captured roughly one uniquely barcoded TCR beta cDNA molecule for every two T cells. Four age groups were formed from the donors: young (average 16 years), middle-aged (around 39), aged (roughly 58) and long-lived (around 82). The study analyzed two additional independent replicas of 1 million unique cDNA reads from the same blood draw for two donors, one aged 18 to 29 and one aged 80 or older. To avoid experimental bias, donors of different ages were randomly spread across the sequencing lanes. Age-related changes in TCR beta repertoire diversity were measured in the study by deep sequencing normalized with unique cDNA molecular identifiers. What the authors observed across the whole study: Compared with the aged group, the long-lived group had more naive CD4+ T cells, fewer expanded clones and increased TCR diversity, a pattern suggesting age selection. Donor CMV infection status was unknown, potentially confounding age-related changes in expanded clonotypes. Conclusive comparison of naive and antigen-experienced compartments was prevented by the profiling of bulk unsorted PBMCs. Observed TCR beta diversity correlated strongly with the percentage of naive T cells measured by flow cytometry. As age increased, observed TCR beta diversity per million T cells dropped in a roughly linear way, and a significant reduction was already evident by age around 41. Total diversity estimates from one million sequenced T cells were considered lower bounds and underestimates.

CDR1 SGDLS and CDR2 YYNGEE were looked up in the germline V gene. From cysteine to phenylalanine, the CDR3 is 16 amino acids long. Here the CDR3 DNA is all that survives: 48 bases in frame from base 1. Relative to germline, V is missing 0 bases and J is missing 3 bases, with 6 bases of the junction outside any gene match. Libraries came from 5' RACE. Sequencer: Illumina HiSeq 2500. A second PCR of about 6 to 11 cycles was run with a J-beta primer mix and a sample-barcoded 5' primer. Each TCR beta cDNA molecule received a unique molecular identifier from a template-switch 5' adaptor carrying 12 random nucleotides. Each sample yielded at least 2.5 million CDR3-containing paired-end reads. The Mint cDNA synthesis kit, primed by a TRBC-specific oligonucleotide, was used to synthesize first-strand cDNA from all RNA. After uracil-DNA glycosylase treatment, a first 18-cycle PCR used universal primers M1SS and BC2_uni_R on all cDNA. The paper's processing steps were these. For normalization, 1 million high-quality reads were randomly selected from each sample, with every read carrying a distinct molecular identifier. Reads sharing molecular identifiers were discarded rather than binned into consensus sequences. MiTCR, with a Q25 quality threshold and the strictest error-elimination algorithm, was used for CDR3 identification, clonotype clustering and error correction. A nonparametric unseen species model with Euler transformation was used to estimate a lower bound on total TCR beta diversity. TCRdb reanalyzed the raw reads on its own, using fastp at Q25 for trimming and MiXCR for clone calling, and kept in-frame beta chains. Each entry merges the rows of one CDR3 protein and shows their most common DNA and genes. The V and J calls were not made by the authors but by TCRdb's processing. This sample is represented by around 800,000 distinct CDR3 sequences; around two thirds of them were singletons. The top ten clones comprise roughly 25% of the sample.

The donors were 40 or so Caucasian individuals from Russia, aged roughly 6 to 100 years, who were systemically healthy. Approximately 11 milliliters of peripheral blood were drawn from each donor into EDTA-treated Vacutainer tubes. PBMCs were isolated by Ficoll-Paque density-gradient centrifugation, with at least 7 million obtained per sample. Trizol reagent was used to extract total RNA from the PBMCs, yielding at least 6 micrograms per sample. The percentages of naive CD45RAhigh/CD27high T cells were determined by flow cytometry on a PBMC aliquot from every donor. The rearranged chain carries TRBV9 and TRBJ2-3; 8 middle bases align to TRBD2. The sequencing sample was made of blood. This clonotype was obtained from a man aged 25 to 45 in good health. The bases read TGTGCCAGCAGCGTAGGCGGGGGGCGCGGGACAGATACGCAGTATTTT. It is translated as CASSVGGGRGTDTQYF.